This TCR beta chain was recorded in a study of blood T cell repertoires in COVID-19. Sequencing was performed with immunoSEQ multiplex PCR; in TCRdb, only in-frame clones are kept and a portion is missing. This table holds around 300,000 clones, over 70% found once. The CDR3 totals 14 residues. V was pared by 4 bases and J by 3 bases, with 7 bases of the junction left unmatched. Germline CDR1 SGHDT, CDR2 YYEEEE. The chain joins TRBV5-6 to TRBJ2-7; 7 nucleotides line up with TRBD1. The sequence derives from a man younger than 40 who had recovered from COVID-19. What was sequenced was PBMCs or T cells enriched from blood (not recorded which). The CDR3, as DNA: TGTGCCAGCAGCGACGACAGGGCCTTCTACGAGCAGTACTTC. Its translation is CASSDDRAFYEQYF.